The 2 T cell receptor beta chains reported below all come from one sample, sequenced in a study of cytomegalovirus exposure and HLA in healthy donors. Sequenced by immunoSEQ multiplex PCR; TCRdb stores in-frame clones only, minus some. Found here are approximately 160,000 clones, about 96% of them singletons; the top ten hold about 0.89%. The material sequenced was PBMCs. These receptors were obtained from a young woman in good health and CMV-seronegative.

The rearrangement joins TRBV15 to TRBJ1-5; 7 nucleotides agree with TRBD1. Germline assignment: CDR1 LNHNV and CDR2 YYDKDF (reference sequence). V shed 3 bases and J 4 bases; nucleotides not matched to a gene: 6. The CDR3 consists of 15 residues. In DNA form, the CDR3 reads TGTGCCACCAGCAGCCAAACAGGGGAGAATCAGCCCCAGCATTTT. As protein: CATSSQTGENQPQHF.

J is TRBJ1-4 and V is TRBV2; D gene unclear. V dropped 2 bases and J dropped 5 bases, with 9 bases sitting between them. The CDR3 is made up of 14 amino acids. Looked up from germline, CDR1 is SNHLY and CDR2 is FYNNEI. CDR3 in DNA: TGTGCCAGCAGTGAATATACACCAAATGAAAAACTGTTTTTT. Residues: CASSEYTPNEKLFF. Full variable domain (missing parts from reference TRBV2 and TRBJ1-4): EPEVTQTPSHQVTQMGQEVILRCVPISNHLYFYWYRQILGQKVEFLVSFYNNEISEKSEIFDDQFSVERPDGSNFTLKIRSTKLEDSAMYFCASSEYTPNEKLFFGSGTQLSVL.